One and the same sample provided the 14 T cell receptor beta chains below, sequenced in a study of control samples from healthy donors and cancer patients. Method: immunoSEQ multiplex PCR; TCRdb's copy keeps in-frame clones and lacks some. Here the sample spans 30,000 to 40,000 clones, around 82% being singletons. The sequenced sample was PBMCs. The source is a woman aged 60-70 years with lung cancer.

The genes are TRBV4-2 and TRBJ1-5, with no clear D. V shed 0 bases and J shed 7 bases, with 19 bases lying between them. Germline V gives CDR1 LGHNA, CDR2 YNFKEQ. This CDR3 comprises 17 residues. The CDR3 DNA reads TGTGCCAGCAGCCAAGATCCGAGCAATCTCGAAGGGCAGCCCCAGCATTTT. Translating it yields CASSQDPSNLEGQPQHF.

The chain recombines TRBV5-1 with TRBJ2-2; D ambiguous. Trimming removed 4 bases at V and 1 base at J, with 11 bases between. Germline-derived CDR1 and CDR2 are SGHRS and YFSETQ. The CDR3 length is 15 residues. The CDR3 reads CASSPRLGNTGELFF. Here the CDR3 DNA reads TGCGCCAGCAGCCCCCGGCTGGGGAACACCGGGGAGCTGTTTTTT. Complete variable domain (other parts from reference TRBV5-1 and TRBJ2-2): KAGVTQTPRYLIKTRGQQVTLSCSPISGHRSVSWYQQTPGQGLQFLFEYFSETQRNKGNFPGRFSGRQFSNSRSEMNVSTLELGDSALYLCASSPRLGNTGELFFGEGSRLTVL.

The chain has TRBV11-1 and TRBJ1-2; 7 nucleotides agree with TRBD1. V shed 5 bases, J shed 4 bases, and the junction held 7 bases outside the gene matches. This CDR3 region has 14 residues. The germline gives CDR1 SGHAT, CDR2 FQDESV (reference sequence). CDR3 sequence (DNA): TGTGCCAGCAGCCAAGGACAGGCGGCCTATGGCTACACCTTC. Translation: CASSQGQAAYGYTF.

In DNA, the CDR3 is TGTGCCAGCAGTTACTCATTCCAGGGTCAGCCCCAGCATTTT. Protein sequence: CASSYSFQGQPQHF. V usage is TRBV6-5 and J usage is TRBJ1-5, with D possibly being TRBD1 (5 bases). The germline gives CDR1 MNHEY, CDR2 SVGAGI. This CDR3 comprises 14 residues. V was cut by 0 bases and J by 6 bases, with 9 bases left in between.

The chain has TRBV18 and TRBJ1-4; D is unclear. Germline V gene data show CDR1 as KGHSH and CDR2 as LQKENI. V was clipped by 3 bases and J by 5 bases, with 10 bases between them. The CDR3 covers 14 residues. The CDR3 DNA reads TGTGCCAGCTCACCGTCGTCCTTAAATGAAAAACTGTTTTTT. Protein product: CASSPSSLNEKLFF.

This chain uses TRBV24-1 with TRBJ2-1; D gene uncertain. Germline lookup yields CDR1 KGHDR and CDR2 SFDVKD. Trimming took 3 bases from V and 6 from J, leaving 8 bases between them. The CDR3 is 13 residues long. CDR3 DNA sequence: TGTGCCACCAGTGATCTAAATACCAATGAGCAGTTCTTC. It encodes CATSDLNTNEQFF.

The rearrangement joins TRBV18 to TRBJ2-3; 13 nucleotides align to TRBD2. The CDR3 covers 16 residues. Germline V gene data show CDR1 as KGHSH and CDR2 as LQKENI. Trimming removed 1 base from V and 4 bases from J; junction bases left unmatched: 2. The CDR3 here is CASSPRTSGGADTQYF. DNA of the CDR3: TGTGCCAGCTCACCACGAACTAGCGGGGGGGCAGATACGCAGTATTTT. The variable domain in full, completed from reference TRBV18 and TRBJ2-3, reads NAGVMQNPRHLVRRRGQEARLRCSPMKGHSHVYWYRQLPEEGLKFMVYLQKENIIDESGMPKERFSAEFPKEGPSILRIQQVVRGDSAAYFCASSPRTSGGADTQYFGPGTRLTVL.

V and J are TRBV5-4 and TRBJ2-2; 11 bases line up with TRBD2. V trimming: 4 bases; J trimming: 2 bases; junction bases outside the gene matches: 4. From germline, CDR1 is SGHNT and CDR2 YYREEE (reference sequence). The CDR3 has 16 residues. CDR3 region: CASSHRLAGNTGELFF. CDR3 in DNA: TGTGCCAGCAGCCATCGACTAGCGGGAAACACCGGGGAGCTGTTTTTT.

This chain connects TRBV11-2 to TRBJ1-1; TRBD1 is a possible D gene (5 bases). Trimming shortened V by 5 bases and J by 4 bases, and 17 bases separated the two germline ends. CDR1 is SGHAT, CDR2 FQNNGV, per germline. The CDR3 length is 15 residues. Here the CDR3 reads CASSPRGDGTTEAFF. Written as DNA, the CDR3 is TGTGCCAGCAGCCCGAGGGGAGATGGAACCACTGAAGCTTTCTTT.

The chain carries TRBV29-1 and TRBJ2-3; 7 nucleotides align to TRBD1. The CDR3 loop spans 13 amino acids. V gave up 4 bases and J gave up 6 bases; unmatched junction bases: 7. CDR1 and CDR2 from the germline V gene are SQVTM and ANQGSEA. CDR3 sequence (DNA): TGCAGCGTTGTTGAAGGGGGCCGGGATACGCAGTATTTT. Amino acid sequence: CSVVEGGRDTQYF.

The rearrangement uses TRBV19 and TRBJ1-6, with D hard to call. This CDR3 comprises 14 residues. From germline, CDR1 is LNHDA and CDR2 SQIVND (reference sequence). V lost 6 bases to trimming and J lost 6 bases, with 12 bases between them. CDR3 sequence (DNA): TGTGCCAGTAGCCAATCTACCGGTAATTCACCCCTCCACTTT. This translates into CASSQSTGNSPLHF.

Remarks on this clone: One junction end does not reproduce the germline sequence, and a read error may be involved. The chain joins TRBV3-1 (or the pseudogene TRBV3-2) to TRBJ2-2; no definite D call. The CDR3 runs to 14 residues. Germline V lookup: CDR1 LGHDT, CDR2 YNNKEL (reference sequence). Here the CDR3 reads CASTQEDAPGELFF. The CDR3 bases are TGTGCCAGCACCCAAGAGGATGCACCCGGGGAGCTGTTTTTT.

This clone was recorded only once. The chain combines TRBV25-1 with TRBJ1-2; maybe TRBD1 (5 bases). This CDR3 contains 11 residues. Deletions cut 2 bases from V and 8 bases from J, with 6 bases between. Germline V lookup: CDR1 MGHDK, CDR2 SYGVNS. CDR3 DNA sequence: TGTGCCAGCAGTGAAGGGGGAGGCTACACCTTC. This translates into CASSEGGGYTF.

This rearrangement joins TRBV27 to TRBJ1-4; D gene ambiguous. CDR3 length: 12 residues. CDR1 and CDR2 from the germline V gene are MNHEY and SMNVEV (reference sequence). The ends were cut back, 2 bases at V and 7 bases at J, with 5 bases in the middle. CDR3 DNA: TGTGCCAGCAGTTTAAACCGTGAAAAACTGTTTTTT. Residues: CASSLNREKLFF.